A single sample is the source of the 24 T cell receptor beta chains below, sequenced in a study of shared T cell receptors in the human thymus. Using immunoSEQ multiplex PCR, the repertoire was profiled, and TCRdb retains in-frame clones only, with some absent. This sample has hundreds of thousands of clones, with 85% to 90% found just once. This sample also belongs to another study, concerning human thymus T cells.

Sequenced input: thymocytes. All receptors come from a boy under two years old with a congenital heart defect.

The V gene is TRBV15, the J gene TRBJ2-3, with a tentative D call TRBD2 (6 bases). The ends were cut back, 1 base at V and 2 bases at J, with 16 bases in the middle. The CDR3 length is 17 residues. From germline, CDR1 is LNHNV and CDR2 YYDKDF (reference sequence). The CDR3 region has the DNA TGTGCCACCAGCAGAGGCACGGGACTCTCCCCCACAGATACGCAGTATTTT. The encoded protein is CATSRGTGLSPTDTQYF.

A note on this clone: The junction and the germline gene differ at one end; a read error may be behind it. The chain links TRBV10-1 to TRBJ2-1; no clear D gene. CDR3 length equals 12 residues. CDR1 is WNHNN and CDR2 is SYGVQD in the germline V gene (reference sequence). This chain's CDR3 is CASSESEFPPVF. CDR3 nucleotides: TGCGCCAGCAGTGAGTCCGAGTTCCCCCCGGTCTTC.

In its sample, this clone was seen once. CDR3 amino acids: CAWSVVTLAALNEQFF. The CDR3 DNA sequence: TGTGCCTGGAGTGTAGTTACACTAGCGGCCCTCAATGAGCAGTTCTTC. The chain couples TRBV30 to TRBJ2-1; TRBD2 matches 8 bases. CDR1 GTSNPN and CDR2 SVGIG come from the germline V gene (reference sequence). This CDR3 region has 16 residues. Trimming took 0 bases from V and 6 from J; bases not matched to a gene: 10. Full variable domain (rest looked up from reference TRBV30 and TRBJ2-1): SQTIHQWPATLVQPVGSPLSLECTVEGTSNPNLYWYRQAAGRGLQLLFYSVGIGQISSEVPQNLSASRPQDRQFILSSKKLLLSDSGFYLCAWSVVTLAALNEQFFGPGTRLTVL.

The chain combines TRBV6-5 with TRBJ1-6; 9 bases map to TRBD1. V gave up 6 bases and J gave up 7 bases; unmatched junction bases: 7. The CDR3 spans 15 residues. CDR1 and CDR2 (germline): MNHEY, SVGAGI. The chain's CDR3 is CASRQHRGQNSPLHF. CDR3 DNA sequence: TGTGCCAGCAGACAACACAGGGGGCAGAATTCACCCCTCCACTTT.

There are a few counts of this clone. J is TRBJ1-2 and V is TRBV30, with TRBD1 as a possible D gene (6 bases). The germline V gene encodes CDR1 GTSNPN and CDR2 SVGIG (reference sequence). This CDR3 comprises 14 residues. V shed 1 base and J shed 4 bases, with 13 bases lying between them. CDR3 sequence reads: CAWSGEGGGYGYTF. The CDR3 DNA reads TGTGCCTGGAGTGGGGAGGGGGGAGGCTATGGCTACACCTTC.

The chain employs TRBV2 and TRBJ2-7, with 10 bases lining up with TRBD2. The junction had 7 bases not matched to a gene; V was cut back by 5 bases and J by 6 bases. The CDR3 sequence is 14 residues long. Germline V CDR1 and CDR2: SNHLY, FYNNEI. CDR3 region: CASSPLAGVLEQYF. The CDR3 bases are TGTGCCAGCAGTCCCCTAGCGGGAGTACTCGAGCAGTACTTC. The whole variable domain, filled in from reference TRBV2 and TRBJ2-7, reads EPEVTQTPSHQVTQMGQEVILRCVPISNHLYFYWYRQILGQKVEFLVSFYNNEISEKSEIFDDQFSVERPDGSNFTLKIRSTKLEDSAMYFCASSPLAGVLEQYFGPGTRLTVT.

This chain links TRBV15 with TRBJ1-4, with D tentatively TRBD1 (5 bases). The CDR3 covers 17 residues. Germline V gives CDR1 LNHNV, CDR2 YYDKDF (reference sequence). V was pared by 1 base and J by 3 bases, with 15 bases between. The CDR3 DNA reads as TGTGCCACCAGCAGAGTTTCCGGGGGACCTCCTAATGAAAAACTGTTTTTT. Protein: CATSRVSGGPPNEKLFF.

The rearrangement uses TRBV27 and TRBJ2-1; TRBD2 aligns across 12 bases. CDR1 is MNHEY and CDR2 is SMNVEV in the germline V gene (reference sequence). J lost 10 bases, V lost 7 bases, and 5 bases had no gene match. The CDR3 extends over 13 amino acids. DNA of the CDR3: TGTGCCAGCATTTCTAGCGGGAGGGGAGAGCAGTTCTTC. Translation: CASISSGRGEQFF.

This clone was observed once. The gene calls are TRBV5-1 and TRBJ1-2; perhaps TRBD1 as D (6 bases). Trimming took 2 bases from V and 2 from J, leaving 10 bases between them. The CDR3 totals 14 residues. Germline-derived CDR1 and CDR2 are SGHRS and YFSETQ. CDR3 coding DNA: TGCGCCAGCAGCTTTGATGACAGGAACTATGGCTACACCTTC. It specifies CASSFDDRNYGYTF.

This chain's CDR3 is CASSSPDRGKSYEQYF. The CDR3 DNA reads as TGTGCCAGCAGCTCCCCCGACAGGGGAAAATCCTACGAGCAGTACTTC. This chain links TRBV7-2 with TRBJ2-7; 8 nucleotides line up with TRBD1. Germline V gives CDR1 SGHTA, CDR2 FQGNSA. The V and J ends lost 4 bases and 1 base, in that order; junction bases with no gene match: 9. The CDR3 runs 16 residues.

This clone turned up a few times. This chain links TRBV7-9 with TRBJ1-2, with TRBD1 matching over 10 bases. This CDR3 is 14 amino acids long. V lost 5 bases to trimming and J lost 6 bases; unmatched junction nucleotides: 6. Per the germline V gene, CDR1 is SEHNR and CDR2 is FQNEAQ (reference sequence). The CDR3: CASSDRQGANGYTF. The CDR3 DNA follows: TGTGCCAGCAGCGACCGACAGGGGGCGAATGGCTACACCTTC.

The chain links TRBV7-2 to TRBJ2-5; 7 nucleotides align to TRBD2. The CDR3 is made up of 18 amino acids. From germline, CDR1 is SGHTA and CDR2 FQGNSA. V lost 1 base to trimming and J lost 1 base; unmatched junction nucleotides: 12. CDR3 in amino acids: CASSLEGPSGATQETQYF. In nucleotides, the CDR3 is TGTGCCAGCAGCTTAGAGGGTCCTAGCGGAGCGACCCAAGAGACCCAGTACTTC.

V is TRBV7-8 and J is TRBJ1-5; 8 bases fit TRBD1. Germline lookup yields CDR1 SGHVS and CDR2 FQNEAQ. V shed 5 bases, J shed 7 bases, and the junction held 22 bases outside the gene matches. There are 19 residues in the CDR3. The CDR3 DNA reads as TGTGCCAGCAGCCGCCGGACCGGGGCCGAGGACAGGGAGGAGCAGCCCCAGCATTTT. Its protein is CASSRRTGAEDREEQPQHF.

The V and J genes are TRBV6-5 and TRBJ2-1, with 10 bases identical to TRBD2. Germline V gene data show CDR1 as MNHEY and CDR2 as SVGAGI. This CDR3 has 15 residues. Trimming at V came to 6 bases and at J to 2 bases, leaving 4 bases not matched to a gene. The CDR3 DNA is TGTGCCAGCAGGCCCGGGACTAGCGCCTACAATGAGCAGTTCTTC. Its translation is CASRPGTSAYNEQFF.

The rearrangement links TRBV29-1 to TRBJ2-7; 9 bases are a match to TRBD2. J gave up 7 bases and V 2 bases, and 9 bases lay outside the gene matches. CDR3 size: 14 residues. CDR1 is SQVTM, CDR2 ANQGSEA, per germline. The CDR3 protein is CSVEMGGRAWEQYF. CDR3 sequence (DNA): TGCAGCGTTGAAATGGGCGGGAGGGCTTGGGAGCAGTACTTC.

The CDR3 coding sequence is TGTGCCAGCAGCCCTCGACTAGCGGGGGTCTACGAGCAGTACTTC. This gives the protein CASSPRLAGVYEQYF. The chain joins TRBV27 to TRBJ2-7; 12 bases match TRBD2. CDR3 length: 15 residues. V was pared by 6 bases and J by 3 bases, with 6 bases of the junction left unmatched. The germline CDR1 and CDR2 sequences are MNHEY and SMNVEV (reference sequence).

A note on this clone: The sample holds other DNA sequences that translate to the same CDR3. The chain is built from TRBV20-1 and TRBJ2-3, with D unclear. The CDR3 is 11 amino acids. From germline, CDR1 is DFQATT and CDR2 SNEGSKA (reference sequence). V lost 5 bases, J lost 4 bases, and 7 bases lay in between. The CDR3: CSAPSADTQYF. The CDR3 DNA reads as TGCAGTGCTCCGTCGGCAGATACGCAGTATTTT.

The chain is built from TRBV29-1 and TRBJ2-2; TRBD2 matches at 12 bases. The CDR3 runs to 16 residues. The J segment lost 3 bases and the V segment lost 7 bases, leaving 9 bases of the junction unmatched. Looked up from germline, CDR1 is SQVTM and CDR2 is ANQGSEA. CDR3 coding DNA: TGCAGCGCCGGACTAGCGGGATCCGGTGACACCGGGGAGCTGTTTTTT. Residues: CSAGLAGSGDTGELFF.

This chain uses TRBV5-4 with TRBJ2-1; 11 positions agree with TRBD2. Germline V gives CDR1 SGHNT, CDR2 YYREEE (reference sequence). V was pared by 4 bases and J by 6 bases, with 6 bases of the junction left unmatched. This CDR3 contains 15 residues. CDR3 DNA: TGTGCCAGCAGCCTCTCTAGCGGGAGGATCAATGAGCAGTTCTTC. Protein: CASSLSSGRINEQFF.

This clone was counted only a few times. V is TRBV6-5 and J is TRBJ1-3; TRBD1 agrees at 9 bases. The CDR3 extends over 14 amino acids. J lost 4 bases, V lost 5 bases, and 3 bases had no gene match. Germline-derived CDR1 and CDR2 are MNHEY and SVGAGI. CDR3 coding DNA: TGTGCCAGCAGTGACAGGGGGAACGGAAACACCATATATTTT. Amino acids: CASSDRGNGNTIYF.

J is TRBJ2-3 and V is TRBV4-3; 8 positions match TRBD2. Looked up from germline, CDR1 is LGHNA and CDR2 is YSLEER. The CDR3 has 17 residues. Trimming cost V 1 base and J 4 bases; bases outside gene matches: 10. CDR3 residues: CASSQVNSGTRADTQYF. The DNA of the CDR3 is TGCGCCAGCAGCCAAGTTAATAGCGGGACTCGGGCAGATACGCAGTATTTT.

The chain links TRBV19 to TRBJ2-1; a possible D gene is TRBD2 (5 bases). Trimming left V 0 bases short and J 9 bases short, with 21 bases between. The CDR3 loop spans 17 amino acids. Germline V gene sequence: CDR1 LNHDA, CDR2 SQIVND (reference sequence). The CDR3 region is CASSIDSIASRAGEQFF. The CDR3 DNA follows: TGTGCCAGTAGTATAGATTCGATCGCTAGCCGTGCAGGTGAGCAGTTCTTC.

The chain employs TRBV7-9 and TRBJ1-5; TRBD1 aligns across 7 bases. V was clipped by 3 bases and J by 3 bases; unmatched bases: 8. CDR1 is SEHNR, CDR2 FQNEAQ, per germline (reference sequence). The length of the CDR3 is 16 residues. The chain's CDR3 is CASSFGDRDANQPQHF. CDR3 DNA: TGTGCCAGCAGCTTTGGCGACAGGGATGCCAATCAGCCCCAGCATTTT. The full variable domain, with the rest looked up from reference TRBV7-9 and TRBJ1-5, is DTGVSQNPRHKITKRGQNVTFRCDPISEHNRLYWYRQTLGQGPEFLTYFQNEAQLEKSRLLSDRFSAERPKGSFSTLEIQRTEQGDSAMYLCASSFGDRDANQPQHFGDGTRLSIL.

DNA for the CDR3: TGTGCCAGCAGCCAGCGGGAGGGACAAGAGACCCAGTACTTC. Its translation is CASSQREGQETQYF. This chain connects TRBV11-2 to TRBJ2-5; 10 positions match TRBD2. Germline V CDR1 and CDR2: SGHAT, FQNNGV. The junction had 2 bases not matched to a gene; V was cut back by 5 bases and J by 2 bases. This CDR3 is built from 14 residues. The full variable domain, rest sourced from reference TRBV11-2 and TRBJ2-5, is EAGVAQSPRYKIIEKRQSVAFWCNPISGHATLYWYQQILGQGPKLLIQFQNNGVVDDSQLPKDRFSAERLKGVDSTLKIQPAKLEDSAVYLCASSQREGQETQYFGPGTRLLVL.